Listed below are T cell receptor beta chains from one sample, sequenced in a study of T-cell memory formation after mild COVID-19. MiXCR, run by TCRdb on the 5' RACE reads, gives a single entry per CDR3 protein. The sample records around 200,000 distinct CDR3 sequences, around 30% being singletons. Sequencing was done on a sample of PBMCs or a T cell subset sorted from them (not recorded which). The receptors shown here come from an adult woman who had mild COVID-19 (a few samples of this study predate the infection). Cell type and time point are not known. CDR3s leave out the opening cysteine and the closing phenylalanine or tryptophan. A D gene is named only where the DNA matches it firmly.

j_call d_call v_call cdr3_aa
TRBJ2-1 TRBD2 TRBV6-4 ASSELAGGYNEQF
TRBJ2-1 - TRBV7-2 ASSWGLGSYNEQF
TRBJ2-7 - TRBV20-1 SARAEGLYEQY
TRBJ2-3 - TRBV12-3/TRBV12-4 ASSEQEFWQY
TRBJ2-7 - TRBV27 ASSFTETPAYEQY
TRBJ1-1 TRBD1 TRBV29-1 SVGRQGNTEAF
TRBJ2-1 - TRBV5-1 ASSLVQGPYNEQF
TRBJ2-1 TRBD2 TRBV4-2 ASSQVGATSGYNEQF
TRBJ1-2 - TRBV12-3/TRBV12-4 ASSYGPGGGNYGYT
TRBJ1-5 - TRBV7-9 ASTQGDAGQPQH
TRBJ2-1 TRBD1 TRBV6-4 ASSDSSPGQGPELV
TRBJ2-2 TRBD1 TRBV7-8 ASSAGDRVNGELF
TRBJ2-7 - TRBV5-1 ASSFTGTATYEQY
TRBJ1-1 TRBD1 TRBV12-3/TRBV12-4 AIGQAPGNTEAF
TRBJ2-6 - TRBV6-2/TRBV6-3 ASSQPWGSGANVLT
TRBJ2-1 - TRBV12-3/TRBV12-4 ASSPGTDNEQF
TRBJ1-1 - TRBV10-3 AISEIDGGGKAF